The clone carrying this T cell receptor beta chain was seen just once. The target antigen is unknown. The CDR3 consists of 12 residues. Germline CDR1 is MNHNS and CDR2 is SASEGT. The V and J ends lost 4 bases and 8 bases respectively, with 9 bases between them. The data derive from a study of early T cells in non-severe SARS-CoV-2 infection. At the level of the study: Sequenced bulk RNA came from whole blood that was unsorted, and chains were unpaired. Study results and caveats: Reliance on VDJdb matching favored anti-spike CD8 responses; private and CD4 specificities were missed.

Unique molecular identifiers (one per individual cDNA molecule) were attached. TCRdb called the 5' RACE reads again in MiXCR, with one record for every CDR3 protein. Among 65,000 to 75,000 distinct CDR3 sequences listed, more than 9% were seen once. The receptor's source is an adult who was a healthcare worker with PCR-confirmed SARS-CoV-2 infection or an uninfected control (not recorded which). This chain joins TRBV6-1 and TRBJ2-4; either TRBD1 or TRBD2 may fit D (6 bases each). Sequencing was done on a sample of whole blood. CDR3 in DNA: TGTGCCAGCAGTGTAGGGGGGCACATTCAGTACTTC. Amino acid sequence: CASSVGGHIQYF.